This passage covers 5 T cell receptor beta chains from one sample sequenced in a study of cytomegalovirus exposure and HLA in healthy donors. 60 Vbeta and 13 Jbeta primers were used in PCR. TCRdb keeps only in-frame clones here, not all; method: immunoSEQ multiplex PCR. The sample lists tens of thousands of clones, about 89% occurring once. The sample was PBMCs. These receptors were collected from a man aged 25 to 45 in good health and CMV-seropositive.

The chain links TRBV28 to TRBJ2-1; D might be TRBD2 (6 bases). V shed 3 bases and J shed 4 bases, with 16 bases lying between them. In germline, CDR1 is MDHEN, CDR2 SYDVKM. This CDR3 has 16 residues. CDR3 sequence reads: CASSLSNLGTYNEQFF. DNA for the CDR3: TGTGCCAGCAGTTTGTCCAACCTAGGGACTTACAATGAGCAGTTCTTC. The full variable domain, its missing parts supplied by reference TRBV28 and TRBJ2-1, is DVKVTQSSRYLVKRTGEKVFLECVQDMDHENMFWYRQDPGLGLRLIYFSYDVKMKEKGDIPEGYSVSREKKERFSLILESASTNQTSMYLCASSLSNLGTYNEQFFGPGTRLTVL.

V is TRBV5-1 and J is TRBJ2-7; possibly TRBD2 for D (5 bases). CDR3 length: 14 amino acids. The germline V gene has CDR1 SGHRS and CDR2 YFSETQ. The germline V and J ends were trimmed by 1 base and 1 base, with 9 bases remaining between them. CDR3 in amino acids: CASSLRTGSYEQYF. The CDR3 DNA reads TGCGCCAGCAGCTTGAGGACGGGATCCTACGAGCAGTACTTC.

The genes are TRBV7-8 and TRBJ1-1; D is uncertain. With 7 bases removed from V and 3 bases from J, the gap between germline ends came to 6 bases. The length of the CDR3 is 11 residues. Per the germline V gene, CDR1 is SGHVS and CDR2 is FQNEAQ. DNA for the CDR3: TGTGCCAGCAAGGAGGACACTGAAGCTTTCTTT. As protein: CASKEDTEAFF.

This CDR3 is CASSDGGTVYGYTF. The CDR3 DNA reads TGTGCCAGTAGTGATGGAGGGACAGTCTATGGCTACACCTTC. This chain links TRBV19 with TRBJ1-2; 7 bases are a match to TRBD1. Germline V gene lookup returns CDR1 LNHDA and CDR2 SQIVND (reference sequence). The CDR3 covers 14 residues. V lost 5 bases, J lost 4 bases, and 7 bases stayed unmatched. The full variable domain, in which reference TRBV19 and TRBJ1-2 provide the parts outside the CDR3, is DGGITQSPKYLFRKEGQNVTLSCEQNLNHDAMYWYRQDPGQGLRLIYYSQIVNDFQKGDIAEGYSVSREKKESFPLTVTSAQKNPTAFYLCASSDGGTVYGYTFGSGTRLTVV.

Only one count was recorded for this clone. This chain joins TRBV29-1 and TRBJ1-1, with D uncertain. Trimming removed 2 bases from V and 3 bases from J, with 7 bases in between. The CDR3 length is 12 residues. Germline V lookup: CDR1 SQVTM, CDR2 ANQGSEA. The DNA for the CDR3 is TGCAGCGTTGAAACGGTGTACACTGAAGCTTTCTTT. Its protein is CSVETVYTEAFF. Variable domain in full (rest from reference TRBV29-1 and TRBJ1-1): SAVISQKPSRDICQRGTSLTIQCQVDSQVTMMFWYRQQPGQSLTLIATANQGSEATYESGFVIDKFPISRPNLTFSTLTVSNMSPEDSSIYLCSVETVYTEAFFGQGTRLTVV.